Reported below is one T cell receptor (beta chain). Sorting used thawed, overnight-rested PBMC stained with anti-CD3, a viability dye and GMM-loaded CD1B tetramer. The lipid loaded on the CD1B tetramers was C32 glucose monomycolate from Rhodococcus equi. This sample stems from a study of T cells in tuberculosis. Broader study findings: Some low-affinity tetramer-binding T cells may be absent from this sample.

Germline CDR1 and CDR2: MDHEN and SYDVKM. V lost 3 bases and J lost 3, with 12 bases in between. The CDR3 totals 14 residues. Profiling relied on immunoSEQ multiplex PCR, and the TCRdb table lists in-frame clones only, not all of them. This sample has 61,000 or so clones; 81% occur once, and the top ten carry 13%. The rearrangement uses TRBV28 and TRBJ2-7; D gene uncertain. The clonotype was recovered from an adult woman with latent tuberculosis. The specimen sequenced was CD1b-GMM tetramer-negative cells sorted from PBMCs. CDR3 DNA: TGTGCCAGCAGTTTGCAGAACAGTCTCTACGAGCAGTACTTC. Translation: CASSLQNSLYEQYF.